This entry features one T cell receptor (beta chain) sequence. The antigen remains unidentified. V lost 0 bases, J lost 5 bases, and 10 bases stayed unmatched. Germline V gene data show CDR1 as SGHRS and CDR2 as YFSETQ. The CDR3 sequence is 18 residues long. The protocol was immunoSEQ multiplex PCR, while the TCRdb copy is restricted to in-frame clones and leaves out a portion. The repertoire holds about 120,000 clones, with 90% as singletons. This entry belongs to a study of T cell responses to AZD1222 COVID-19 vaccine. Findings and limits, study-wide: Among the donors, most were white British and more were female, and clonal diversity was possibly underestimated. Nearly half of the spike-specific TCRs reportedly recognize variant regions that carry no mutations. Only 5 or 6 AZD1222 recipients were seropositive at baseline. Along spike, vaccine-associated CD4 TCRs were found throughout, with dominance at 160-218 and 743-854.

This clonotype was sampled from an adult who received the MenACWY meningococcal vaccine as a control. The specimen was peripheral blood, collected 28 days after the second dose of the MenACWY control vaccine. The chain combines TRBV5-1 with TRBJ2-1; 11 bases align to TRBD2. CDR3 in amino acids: CASSLGTSGPKGDNEQFF. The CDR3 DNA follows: TGCGCCAGCAGCTTGGGGACTAGCGGGCCTAAGGGGGACAATGAGCAGTTCTTC.